Each of the 19 T cell receptor beta chains below was sequenced from the same sample in a study of cytomegalovirus exposure and HLA in healthy donors. It was with 60 Vbeta and 13 Jbeta primers that the PCR ran. Clones were read by immunoSEQ multiplex PCR, and TCRdb kept only the in-frame ones, dropping some. The sample holds about 190,000 clones, over 70% seen once. The sequencing sample was made of PBMCs. The receptors shown here come from a woman aged 30 to 39 in good health and CMV-seropositive.

This chain joins TRBV7-9 and TRBJ2-5, with 13 nucleotides matching TRBD2. The CDR3 extends over 17 amino acids. Germline V gene lookup returns CDR1 SEHNR and CDR2 FQNEAQ (reference sequence). The junction had 11 bases not matched to a gene; V was cut back by 6 bases and J by 4 bases. CDR3 residues: CASRSRLAGGRGETQYF. The CDR3 nucleotides read TGTGCCAGCAGGTCCCGACTAGCGGGAGGCCGGGGAGAGACCCAGTACTTC.

This clone was seen more than once but under ten times. The chain carries TRBV14 and TRBJ2-1, with D uncertain. Trimming shortened V by 2 bases and J by 5 bases, and 10 bases separated the two germline ends. Germline V gene data show CDR1 as SGHDN and CDR2 as FVKESK. CDR3 size: 14 residues. The CDR3 reads CASSQQMRNNEQFF. DNA of the CDR3: TGTGCCAGCAGCCAACAAATGCGGAACAATGAGCAGTTCTTC.

In its sample, this clone was seen a few times. The chain recombines TRBV11-2 with TRBJ2-7; D perhaps matches TRBD1 (6 bases). The germline gives CDR1 SGHAT, CDR2 FQNNGV. The germline V and J ends were trimmed by 0 bases and 2 bases, with 8 bases remaining between them. The CDR3 has 14 residues. The CDR3 coding sequence is TGTGCCAGCAGCTTAGACAGGGGCACCTACGAGCAGTACTTC. It codes for CASSLDRGTYEQYF.

This clone occurred a few times. CDR3 sequence: CASSLESGSYNEQFF. The CDR3 nucleotides read TGTGCCAGCAGCTTAGAATCGGGGTCCTACAATGAGCAGTTCTTC. The rearrangement joins TRBV7-2 to TRBJ2-1; tentative D call: TRBD2 (5 bases). This CDR3 contains 15 residues. Germline V gene sequence: CDR1 SGHTA, CDR2 FQGNSA. The V gene lost 1 base and the J gene lost 1 base, with 8 bases spanning the gap.

The chain uses TRBV7-7 and TRBJ2-2; maybe TRBD1 (5 bases). CDR1 is SSHAT and CDR2 is FNYEAQ in the germline V gene (reference sequence). V lost 6 bases and J lost 4, with 12 bases in between. CDR3 length: 14 amino acids. The CDR3 sequence: CASSSGRATGELFF. DNA of the CDR3: TGTGCCAGCAGTTCCGGCAGGGCCACCGGGGAGCTGTTTTTT.

The rearrangement joins TRBV27 to TRBJ2-1; D perhaps matches TRBD2 (6 bases). The CDR3 is 16 amino acids. The V gene lost 7 bases and the J gene lost 4 bases, with 20 bases spanning the gap. Germline CDR1 is MNHEY and CDR2 is SMNVEV (reference sequence). The CDR3 reads CASTPGGTADYNEQFF. The DNA for the CDR3 is TGTGCCAGCACCCCCGGCGGGACGGCCGATTACAATGAGCAGTTCTTC.

This rearrangement joins TRBV29-1 to TRBJ1-5; weak D call: TRBD1 (5 bases). Germline V gene sequence: CDR1 SQVTM, CDR2 ANQGSEA. V lost 6 bases and J lost 0, with 15 bases in between. The CDR3 is 15 amino acids. The CDR3 nucleotides read TGCAGCGTCGCCGCGGGGACTAATAGCAATCAGCCCCAGCATTTT. The encoded protein is CSVAAGTNSNQPQHF.

The chain employs TRBV5-4 and TRBJ2-1; 14 bases line up with TRBD2. From germline, CDR1 is SGHNT and CDR2 YYREEE (reference sequence). The CDR3 runs to 16 residues. The trim removed 3 bases at V and 5 bases at J, leaving 4 bases unmatched. The CDR3 DNA sequence: TGTGCCAGCAGCTCCGGGACTAGCGGGAGTCACAATGAGCAGTTCTTC. Translation gives CASSSGTSGSHNEQFF.

The chain employs TRBV10-1 and TRBJ2-1; 9 positions match TRBD2. Germline V CDR1 and CDR2: WNHNN, SYGVQD (reference sequence). Trimming cost V 3 bases and J 9 bases; bases outside gene matches: 15. This CDR3 is built from 17 residues. As DNA, the CDR3 is TGCGCCAGCAGTGACTCTATACTAGCGGGTACTATCACTGAGCAGTTCTTC. It yields the protein CASSDSILAGTITEQFF.

The chain has TRBV6-6 and TRBJ2-5; 10 bases align to TRBD1. The V segment lost 6 bases and the J segment 5 bases; nucleotides outside the gene matches: 9. Germline V gene lookup returns CDR1 MNHNY and CDR2 SVGAGI (reference sequence). This CDR3 region has 15 residues. CDR3 coding DNA: TGTGCCAGCAGCCAGAGGACAGGGGGATTGGAGACCCAGTACTTC. This encodes CASSQRTGGLETQYF.

J is TRBJ2-7 and V is TRBV7-9; TRBD2 agrees at 11 bases. Germline V gene sequence: CDR1 SEHNR, CDR2 FQNEAQ (reference sequence). V shed 2 bases and J 2 bases; nucleotides not matched to a gene: 8. This CDR3 comprises 17 residues. DNA for the CDR3: TGTGCCAGCAGCTTATATCCTAGCGGGAGGACTACCTACGAGCAGTACTTC. It encodes CASSLYPSGRTTYEQYF.

The chain has TRBV11-1 and TRBJ2-3, with 10 bases lining up with TRBD2. Germline loops: CDR1 SGHAT, CDR2 FQDESV (reference sequence). The V gene end was trimmed by 3 bases and the J gene end by 3 bases; junction bases not matched to a gene: 6. The CDR3 totals 16 residues. The CDR3 nucleotides read TGTGCCAGCAGCTTGTCTAGCGGGAGTTTAACAGATACGCAGTATTTT. This sequence encodes CASSLSSGSLTDTQYF.

The rearrangement uses TRBV6-4 and TRBJ1-2; 7 bases are a match to TRBD1. CDR1 MRHNA and CDR2 SNTAGT come from the germline V gene. The CDR3 runs to 14 residues. The V segment lost 3 bases and the J segment 4 bases; nucleotides outside the gene matches: 5. The CDR3 reads CASSDGGGVYGYTF. CDR3 in DNA: TGTGCCAGCAGTGATGGAGGGGGCGTCTATGGCTACACCTTC.

The gene calls are TRBV4-1 and TRBJ1-4; D is ambiguous. Germline V gene lookup returns CDR1 MGHRA and CDR2 YSYEKL. Trimming shortened V by 3 bases and J by 5 bases, and 10 bases separated the two germline ends. The CDR3 totals 14 residues. Here the CDR3 reads CASSHALRNEKLFF. Written as DNA, the CDR3 is TGCGCCAGCAGCCACGCGTTGCGAAATGAAAAACTGTTTTTT.

The sample holds one count of this clone. This sequence joins TRBV18 and TRBJ2-3; D is uncertain. With 0 bases removed from V and 2 bases from J, the gap between germline ends came to 18 bases. There are 18 residues in the CDR3. The germline CDR1 and CDR2 sequences are KGHSH and LQKENI. Written as DNA, the CDR3 is TGTGCCAGCTCACCACCTACCAAGGCACTGACAATCACAGATACGCAGTATTTT. It encodes CASSPPTKALTITDTQYF.

V and J are TRBV5-4 and TRBJ2-7; D remains unclear. Trimming took 1 base from V and 6 from J, leaving 17 bases between them. The CDR3 is 15 residues long. Germline CDR1 and CDR2: SGHNT and YYREEE (reference sequence). Here the CDR3 DNA reads TGTGCCAGCAGCTTGATGTCTCTAGGTCGGCTCGAGCAGTACTTC. Translating it yields CASSLMSLGRLEQYF.

V and J are TRBV5-4 and TRBJ2-3, with 9 bases aligning to TRBD2. Unmatched junction bases numbered 7, after V lost 4 bases and J lost 4 bases. Germline assignment: CDR1 SGHNT and CDR2 YYREEE (reference sequence). This CDR3 has 15 residues. The CDR3 nucleotides read TGTGCCAGCAGCGGTAGCGGGAGCCGCGCAGATACGCAGTATTTT. This codes for CASSGSGSRADTQYF.

This rearrangement joins TRBV7-2 to TRBJ2-2; 16 positions match TRBD2. The CDR3 spans 18 residues. The germline V gene encodes CDR1 SGHTA and CDR2 FQGNSA. V gave up 3 bases and J gave up 7 bases; unmatched junction bases: 8. This CDR3 reads CASSLPGLAGGQVGELFF. CDR3 DNA: TGTGCCAGCAGCTTGCCGGGACTAGCGGGAGGGCAGGTCGGGGAGCTGTTTTTT. Using reference TRBV7-2 and TRBJ2-2 for the parts outside the CDR3, the full variable domain is GAGVSQSPSNKVTEKGKDVELRCDPISGHTALYWYRQSLGQGLEFLIYFQGNSAPDKSGLPSDRFSAERTGGSVSTLTIQRTQQEDSAVYLCASSLPGLAGGQVGELFFGEGSRLTVL.

Regarding this clone: One junction end does not reproduce the germline sequence, and a read error may be involved. The rearrangement uses TRBV7-8 and TRBJ1-1, with D tentatively TRBD1 (6 bases). Per the germline V gene, CDR1 is SGHVS and CDR2 is FQNEAQ. The CDR3 contains 14 residues. CDR3 protein: CVSSSQTGDGSAFF. Here the CDR3 DNA reads TGTGTCAGCAGCTCACAGACAGGTGATGGGTCGGCTTTCTTT.